These 4 T cell receptor beta chains originate from one sample sequenced in a study of a mutant IDH1 vaccine in newly diagnosed glioma (dated by TCRdb to the early 2020s). The meaning of the sample's time point label: week 11, during vaccination. A 20-mer mutant IDH1 peptide at 300 micrograms in Montanide made up each vaccine dose, which was injected subcutaneously together with topical imiquimod. The library was prepared using the immunoSEQ multiplex PCR assay. Here the immuneACCESS table is served through TCRdb, limited to in-frame sequences with V and J called. Missing clones are a known gap in these copies; in checked studies unresolved V genes cover under half, and the rest lacks a known reason. The sample yields just over 35,000 clones; approximately 80% were counted once. Over 13% of the sample rests with the top ten. Antigens for these TCRs are unknown. Source: peripheral blood mononuclear cells (PBMCs), taken from a glioma patient whose treatment included an IDH1 peptide vaccine. These receptors were collected from a woman in her 30s with glioma. Some clones in this sample may be carry-over from other donors' samples.

V gene TRBV10-3 combines with J gene TRBJ2-3, with D unclear. Germline-derived CDR1 and CDR2 are ENHRY and SYGVKD. The CDR3 loop spans 12 amino acids. V dropped 6 bases and J dropped 6 bases, with 10 bases sitting between them. The CDR3 spells CAISRRSDTQYF. In nucleotides, the CDR3 is TGTGCCATCAGCCGTCGCAGCGATACGCAGTATTTT.

The rearrangement joins TRBV7-9 to TRBJ2-1, with 10 bases aligning to TRBD2. The CDR3 is 14 amino acids. Germline-derived CDR1 and CDR2 are SEHNR and FQNEAQ (reference sequence). V dropped 1 base and J dropped 9; count of bases not matched to a gene: 3. CDR3: CASSLDLAGAEQFF. DNA for the CDR3: TGTGCCAGCAGCTTAGATCTAGCGGGAGCTGAGCAGTTCTTC.

The chain joins TRBV5-6 to TRBJ2-3, with D maybe TRBD1 (6 bases). The CDR3 length is 16 residues. V was pared by 6 bases and J by 2 bases, with 19 bases between. CDR1 and CDR2 from the germline V gene are SGHDT and YYEEEE. In nucleotides, the CDR3 is TGTGCCAGCACCAACTCCAAAGGGACACACACAGATACGCAGTATTTT. This codes for CASTNSKGTHTDTQYF.

The chain employs TRBV2 and TRBJ2-5; TRBD2 aligns across 9 bases. This CDR3 is built from 16 residues. The germline CDR1 and CDR2 sequences are SNHLY and FYNNEI. V shed 1 base and J 5 bases; nucleotides not matched to a gene: 8. CDR3 coding DNA: TGTGCCAGCAGTGAAGGGGTAGCGGGAGAATTTGAGACCCAGTACTTC. It is translated as CASSEGVAGEFETQYF.